A selection of T cell receptor beta chains follows, all from one sample in a study of OX40 agonist ivuxolimab in advanced cancers. Measured with immunoSEQ multiplex PCR; TCRdb has only the in-frame clones, and not every one. The sample has some 86,000 clones, 75% to 95% seen once. This specimen consisted of CD4+ or CD8+ T cells sorted from blood, obtained in a trial of the OX40 agonist ivuxolimab. These receptor sequences come from an adult with an advanced solid tumor such as melanoma, head and neck, liver or kidney cancer. Both conserved end residues are part of each CDR3. The D gene is left open where the match is weak. The size field is filled for only some rows; it gives once, few, many or a size class.

DNA	CDR3	size	V	J	D	length
TGTGCCACGACAGAGTGGACCGGGACCCCGAACACCGGGGAGCTGTTTTTT	CATTEWTGTPNTGELFF	NA	TRBV28	TRBJ2-2	NA	17
TGTGCCACCCAGATCCGGACCTACACCTTC	CATQIRTYTF	NA	TRBV2	TRBJ1-2	NA	10
TGTGCTAGTGGTTTGTCCGGGGAGCTGTTTTTT	CASGLSGELFF	NA	TRBV12-5	TRBJ2-2	NA	11
TGTGCCAGCAGAGTGACTAGCGGGCAAAACTACAATGAGCAGTTCTTC	CASRVTSGQNYNEQFF	NA	TRBV28	TRBJ2-1	TRBD2	16
TGTGCCTGGAGTCAGTCGGCTAGCGGGAGGGGGGAGCAGTTCTTC	CAWSQSASGRGEQFF	NA	TRBV30	TRBJ2-1	TRBD2	15
TGTGCCAGCTCACCGACTAGCGGGGAAGAGACCCAGTACTTC	CASSPTSGEETQYF	NA	TRBV18	TRBJ2-5	TRBD2	14
TGTGCCAGCCACCTCGGGGGACTAGCATCCTACGAGCAGTACTTC	CASHLGGLASYEQYF	NA	TRBV6-1	TRBJ2-7	TRBD2	15
TGTGCCAGCAGCCTTCGGGAGGGGGAGCAGTACTTC	CASSLREGEQYF	once	TRBV9	TRBJ2-7	TRBD2	12
TGTGCCAGCTCACCCATCGGGACAGCGGATTACGAGCAGTACTTC	CASSPIGTADYEQYF	NA	TRBV18	TRBJ2-7	TRBD1	15
TGTGCCAGCAGTGGGCAGACTCCCCTCCAGTACTTC	CASSGQTPLQYF	NA	TRBV6-1	TRBJ2-5	NA	12
TGTGCCAGCGGCTTGTCGACGGCGACCGGGGAGCTGTTTTTT	CASGLSTATGELFF	NA	TRBV6-1	TRBJ2-2	NA	14
TGTGCCAGCAGTTACTCGAGTAGGGGTCAGTACGAGCAGTACTTC	CASSYSSRGQYEQYF	NA	TRBV6-5	TRBJ2-7	NA	15
TGCAGTGCTAGCCAGGTCTATGGCTACACCTTC	CSASQVYGYTF	NA	TRBV20-1	TRBJ1-2	NA	11
TGTGCCAGCTCTTCATACGGACTAGATCACTACAATGAGCAGTTCTTC	CASSSYGLDHYNEQFF	NA	TRBV28	TRBJ2-1	TRBD2	16
TGTGCCAGCAGCGCCCGACTAGCGGAGCTAGGAAATGAGCAGTTCTTC	CASSARLAELGNEQFF	NA	TRBV9	TRBJ2-1	TRBD2	16
TGCGCCAGCAGGGGACAGCTGAGCTCTGGAAACACCATATATTTT	CASRGQLSSGNTIYF	NA	TRBV10-1	TRBJ1-3	TRBD1	15
TGTGCCAGCAGCAGAGCCGTCGGCGGGAGGGCCTTGGAGACCCAGTACTTC	CASSRAVGGRALETQYF	NA	TRBV5-6	TRBJ2-5	TRBD2	17
TGTGCCTGGACCACCAATTTTTTGAACACCGGGGAGCTGTTTTTT	CAWTTNFLNTGELFF	NA	TRBV30	TRBJ2-2	NA	15
TGTGCCAGCAGTTTATCGGGAGGGAAACCCTACGAGCAGTACTTC	CASSLSGGKPYEQYF	NA	TRBV28	TRBJ2-7	TRBD2	15
TGTGCCAGCAGCGTATCTTCCTCGTTCACCGGGGAGCTGTTTTTT	CASSVSSSFTGELFF	NA	TRBV9	TRBJ2-2	NA	15
TGTGCCAGCAGTTTGCCCGACAGAAACCCATCCTATGGCTACACCTTC	CASSLPDRNPSYGYTF	NA	TRBV28	TRBJ1-2	NA	16
TGTGCCAGCAGTCCCGGCTTGGGCGAAAAACTGTTTTTT	CASSPGLGEKLFF	NA	TRBV7-9	TRBJ1-4	NA	13
TGCGCCAGCAGCTCCAGGGACCCCACACCCGCAGATACGCAGTATTTT	CASSSRDPTPADTQYF	NA	TRBV5-1	TRBJ2-3	NA	16
TGTGCCAGCAGCCTCCTAGCGGGAGACACCGGGGAGCTGTTTTTT	CASSLLAGDTGELFF	NA	TRBV11-2	TRBJ2-2	TRBD2	15
TGTGCCAGCAGTTCTTACCCGGGACAGGGCCCTTACGGTGAGCAGTTCTTC	CASSSYPGQGPYGEQFF	NA	TRBV28	TRBJ2-1	TRBD1	17
TGTGCCAGTCGGGACTTTAGCTCCTACGAGCAGTACTTC	CASRDFSSYEQYF	once	TRBV2	TRBJ2-7	NA	13
TGTGCCTGGAGTTGGATGATGACTAGCGGGAGCGCAGATACGCAGTATTTT	CAWSWMMTSGSADTQYF	NA	TRBV30	TRBJ2-3	TRBD2	17
TGCAGTGCACCCGGGACAGCGGAGTACTTC	CSAPGTAEYF	NA	TRBV20-1	TRBJ2-7	TRBD1	10
TGTGCCAGCAGTGATCTCAGACAAAAAGCTTTCTTT	CASSDLRQKAFF	NA	TRBV25-1	TRBJ1-1	NA	12
TGTGCCAGCAGCTTGTCGGGAGGAGGCAATGAGCAGTTCTTC	CASSLSGGGNEQFF	NA	TRBV7-9	TRBJ2-1	TRBD2	14
TGTGCCAGCAGCGTAGGGTCAGAAGATACGCAGTATTTT	CASSVGSEDTQYF	NA	TRBV9	TRBJ2-3	NA	13
TGTGCCAGCAGCATCACGGAGACCCAGTACTTC	CASSITETQYF	NA	TRBV5-8	TRBJ2-5	NA	11